Listed here is a single T cell receptor beta chain. This same CDR3 is encoded by further DNA sequences in the sample. Here immunoSEQ multiplex PCR was the method, and the copy in TCRdb shows in-frame clones only, minus some. The sample has some 120,000 clones, 93% seen once; the top ten hold over 2.5%. This sample stems from a study of control samples from healthy donors and cancer patients. Germline CDR1 is KGHSH and CDR2 is LQKENI. The CDR3 is 12 residues long. Trimming shortened V by 3 bases and J by 0 bases, and 1 base separated the two germline ends. V gene TRBV18 combines with J gene TRBJ2-3, with no clear D. The sequenced material came from blood. The sequence was obtained from a man under 40 in good health. The CDR3 sequence is CASSPSTDTQYF. CDR3 coding DNA: TGTGCCAGCTCACCGAGCACAGATACGCAGTATTTT. The whole variable domain, remainder taken from reference TRBV18 and TRBJ2-3, is NAGVMQNPRHLVRRRGQEARLRCSPMKGHSHVYWYRQLPEEGLKFMVYLQKENIIDESGMPKERFSAEFPKEGPSILRIQQVVRGDSAAYFCASSPSTDTQYFGPGTRLTVL.